This TCR beta chain was retrieved from a study of cytomegalovirus exposure and HLA in healthy donors. This CDR3 has 18 amino acids. Germline V gives CDR1 LNHNV, CDR2 YYDKDF (reference sequence). The germline V and J ends were trimmed by 2 bases and 1 base, with 18 bases remaining between them. Concerning this clone: What it binds is unknown.

PCR employed 60 Vbeta and 13 Jbeta primers. This table comes from immunoSEQ multiplex PCR, and its TCRdb copy is limited to in-frame clones, with some not included. The table has about 120,000 clones, approximately 80% seen once. Notes on the study in general: In a later analysis, V- and J-gene trimming of beta chains associated with a DCLRE1C missense variant, replicated independently. Using a false discovery rate of 0.05, a later analysis showed that 16,951 TCR beta sequences were associated with HLA alleles. Among donors in an Asian-associated ancestry cluster, a later analysis reportedly found fewer N-insertions than the roughly 730-donor mean.

The TCR sequence derives from a man aged 40-50 years in good health and CMV-seronegative. The chain uses TRBV15 and TRBJ1-3; D perhaps matches TRBD1 (6 bases). The sequencing sample was made of PBMCs. DNA of the CDR3: TGTGCCACCAGCAGAAAGAAGACAGGACTTACATCTGGAAACACCATATATTTT. Protein: CATSRKKTGLTSGNTIYF.